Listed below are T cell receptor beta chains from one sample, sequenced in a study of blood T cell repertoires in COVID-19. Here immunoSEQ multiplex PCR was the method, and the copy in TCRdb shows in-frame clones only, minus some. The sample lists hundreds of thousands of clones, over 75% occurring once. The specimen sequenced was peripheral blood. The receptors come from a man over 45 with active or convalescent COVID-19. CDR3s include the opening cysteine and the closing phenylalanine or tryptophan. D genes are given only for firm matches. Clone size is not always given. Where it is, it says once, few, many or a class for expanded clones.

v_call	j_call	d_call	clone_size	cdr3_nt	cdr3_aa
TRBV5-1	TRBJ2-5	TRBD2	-	TGCGCCAGCAGCTTGCCTAGCGGGGAGACCCAGTACTTC	CASSLPSGETQYF
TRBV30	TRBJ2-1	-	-	TGTGCCTGGGCCACTTCCCGCTCCTACAATGAGCAGTTCTTC	CAWATSRSYNEQFF
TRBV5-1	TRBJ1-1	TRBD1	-	TGCGCCAGCAGCATCGGACAGGGAATGGACACTGAAGCTTTCTTT	CASSIGQGMDTEAFF
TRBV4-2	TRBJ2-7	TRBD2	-	TGTGCCAGCAGCCAAGCCAGCGGGATTGGTGGAGAGCAGTACTTC	CASSQASGIGGEQYF
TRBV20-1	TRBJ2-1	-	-	TGCAGTGCTTCCTTGCGTGAGCAGTTCTTC	CSASLREQFF
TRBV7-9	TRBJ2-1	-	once	TGTGCCAGCAGCTTCGACAGGGTGGGGGGCCTGGTCTTC	CASSFDRVGGLVF
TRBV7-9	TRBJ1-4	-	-	TGTGCCAGCAGCTTAGAGAGGGCCGCCGAAAAACTGTTTTTT	CASSLERAAEKLFF
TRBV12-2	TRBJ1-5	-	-	TGTGCAAGTCGTTCGACAGGGGGCCGGGGGCAGCCCCAGCATTTT	CASRSTGGRGQPQHF
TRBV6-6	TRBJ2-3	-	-	TGTGCCAGCGTTGACAGTCATAGCACAGATACGCAGTATTTT	CASVDSHSTDTQYF
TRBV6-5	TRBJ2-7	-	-	TGTGCCAGCGGTCGGGACTCCTACGAGCAGTACTTC	CASGRDSYEQYF
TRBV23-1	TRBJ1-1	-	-	TGCGCCAGTAAATTACCGGGACAAGTTGAAGCTTTCTTT	CASKLPGQVEAFF
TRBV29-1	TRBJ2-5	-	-	TGCAGCGTTGACTCGGAGACCCAGTACTTC	CSVDSETQYF
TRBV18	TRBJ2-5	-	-	TGTGCCAGCTCACCATACACCGGGACTCCACAAGAGACCCAGTACTTC	CASSPYTGTPQETQYF
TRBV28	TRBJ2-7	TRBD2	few	TGTGCCAGCAGTCCTGGGAGGGGAGGGAGACGGGGCTACGAGCAGTACTTC	CASSPGRGGRRGYEQYF
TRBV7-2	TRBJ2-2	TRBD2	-	TGTGCCAGCAGCACTCGGACTAGCGGGAGGATCACCGGGGAGCTGTTTTTT	CASSTRTSGRITGELFF
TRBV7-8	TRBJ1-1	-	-	TGTGCCAGCACCAATCCCGGGAGGGACACTGAAGCTTTCTTT	CASTNPGRDTEAFF
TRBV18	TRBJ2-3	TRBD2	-	TGTGCCAGCTCTCGACTCGCGGGACTAGCGGGAGGGGGCGACGATACGCAGTATTTT	CASSRLAGLAGGGDDTQYF
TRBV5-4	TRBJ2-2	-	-	TGTGCCAGCGCCCTGAACGCGGGGTCCCCTGGGGAGCTGTTTTTT	CASALNAGSPGELFF
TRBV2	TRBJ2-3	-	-	TGTGCCAGCAGCGCGGGACGCCCCGACGATCATACGCAGTATTTT	CASSAGRPDDHTQYF
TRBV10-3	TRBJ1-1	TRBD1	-	TGTGCCACCCCGGGACAGGGCCTGAACACTGAAGCTTTCTTT	CATPGQGLNTEAFF
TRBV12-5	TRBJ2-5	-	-	TGTGCTAGTGGTCGCCCCGCTAGCCAAGAGACCCAGTACTTC	CASGRPASQETQYF
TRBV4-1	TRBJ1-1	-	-	TGCGCCAGCAGCCAAAGCAGGCTGAACACTGAAGCTTTCTTT	CASSQSRLNTEAFF
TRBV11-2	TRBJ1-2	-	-	TGTGCCAGCAGCTTGAACCGGGGTCACTTATATGGCTACACCTTC	CASSLNRGHLYGYTF
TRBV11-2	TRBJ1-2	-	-	TGTGCCAGCGCCAACCTTAGGGGCCCCATTCGGCACTATGGCTACACCTTC	CASANLRGPIRHYGYTF
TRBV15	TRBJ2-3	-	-	TGTGCCACCAGCAGAGATAGAGGATTTGGGACACCTCCCTCGTTGTATCCCGCAGATACGCAGTATTTT	CATSRDRGFGTPPSLYPADTQYF
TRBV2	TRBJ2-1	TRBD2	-	TGTGCCAGCAGTGAAAAAAGGTCTAGCGGGGGGGGCAATGAGCAGTTCTTC	CASSEKRSSGGGNEQFF
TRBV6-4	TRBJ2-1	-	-	TGTGCCAGCAGTGCCGGGAGCGACTCCTACAATGAGCAGTTCTTC	CASSAGSDSYNEQFF
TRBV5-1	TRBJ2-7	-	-	TGCGCCAGCAGCTTGGGGGACTTCTACGAGCAGTACTTC	CASSLGDFYEQYF
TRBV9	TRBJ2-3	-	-	TGTGCCAGCAGCGTAGGGCCCACCGCCGATACGCAGTATTTT	CASSVGPTADTQYF